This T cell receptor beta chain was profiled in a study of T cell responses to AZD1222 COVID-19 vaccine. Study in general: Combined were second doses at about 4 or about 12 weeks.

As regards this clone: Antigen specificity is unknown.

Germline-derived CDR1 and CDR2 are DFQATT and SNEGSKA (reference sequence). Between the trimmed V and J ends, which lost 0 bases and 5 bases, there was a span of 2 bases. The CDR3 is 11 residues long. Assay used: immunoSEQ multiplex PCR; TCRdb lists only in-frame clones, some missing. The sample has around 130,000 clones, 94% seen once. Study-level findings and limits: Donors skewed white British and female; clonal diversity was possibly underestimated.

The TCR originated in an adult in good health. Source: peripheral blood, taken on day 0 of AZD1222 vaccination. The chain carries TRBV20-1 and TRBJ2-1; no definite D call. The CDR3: CSAREDNEQFF. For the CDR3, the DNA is TGCAGTGCTAGAGAAGACAATGAGCAGTTCTTC.